This T cell receptor (beta chain) was recorded in a study of cytomegalovirus exposure and HLA in healthy donors. CDR1 is SQVTM, CDR2 ANQGSEA, per germline. This CDR3 is built from 13 residues. Trimming took 2 bases from V and 6 from J, leaving 14 bases between them. General study results and limits: In vitro confirmation showed a few CMV-associated chains to be CMV antigen specific. Per published accounts, TCR beta sequences correctly predicted the HLA-A and HLA-B alleles of most subjects. Despite most TCR sequences being rare, some public TCRs occurred in many donors.

Worth noting for this clone: The target antigen is unknown.

Primers for the PCR totalled 60 Vbeta and 13 Jbeta. Original processing notes: It was a later analysis that counted roughly 80 million unique TCR beta chains, of which some 9.9 million were shared. Sequenced by immunoSEQ multiplex PCR; TCRdb stores in-frame clones only, minus some. V, J and clone size reflect that table, while D and trimming were determined from the DNA. The repertoire table contains approximately 93,000 clones. This TCR was recovered from a woman in her 30s in good health and CMV-seronegative. Sequencing used PBMCs. This chain joins TRBV29-1 and TRBJ2-7, with a weak D call TRBD1 (6 bases). This CDR3 reads CSVELGGAGEQYF. The CDR3 nucleotides are TGCAGCGTTGAATTAGGGGGAGCAGGCGAGCAGTACTTC.